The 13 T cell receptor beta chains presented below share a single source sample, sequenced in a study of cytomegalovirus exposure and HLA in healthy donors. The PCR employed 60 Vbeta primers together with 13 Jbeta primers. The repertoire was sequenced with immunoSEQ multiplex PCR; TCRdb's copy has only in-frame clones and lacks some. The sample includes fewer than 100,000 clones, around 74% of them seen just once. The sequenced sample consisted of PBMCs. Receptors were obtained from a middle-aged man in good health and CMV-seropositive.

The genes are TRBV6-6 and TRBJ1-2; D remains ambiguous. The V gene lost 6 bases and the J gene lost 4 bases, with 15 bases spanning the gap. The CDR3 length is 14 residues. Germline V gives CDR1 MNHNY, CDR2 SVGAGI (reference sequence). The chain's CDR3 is CASSLGLTRYGYTF. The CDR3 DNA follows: TGTGCCAGCAGCCTCGGACTGACACGCTATGGCTACACCTTC.

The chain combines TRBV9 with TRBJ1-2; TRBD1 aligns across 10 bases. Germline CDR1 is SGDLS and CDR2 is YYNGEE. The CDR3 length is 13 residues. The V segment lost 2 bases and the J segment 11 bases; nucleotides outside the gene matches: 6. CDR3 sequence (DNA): TGTGCCAGCAGCGTTGAGGGGACAGGGGTTTACACCTTC. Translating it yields CASSVEGTGVYTF.

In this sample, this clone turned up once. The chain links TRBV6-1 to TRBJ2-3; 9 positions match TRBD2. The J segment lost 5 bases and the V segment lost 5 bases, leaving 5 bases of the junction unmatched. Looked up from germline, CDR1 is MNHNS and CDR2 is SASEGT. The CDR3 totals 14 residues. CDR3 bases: TGTGCCAGCAGTTTGCTAGCGGGGCTAGATACGCAGTATTTT. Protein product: CASSLLAGLDTQYF.

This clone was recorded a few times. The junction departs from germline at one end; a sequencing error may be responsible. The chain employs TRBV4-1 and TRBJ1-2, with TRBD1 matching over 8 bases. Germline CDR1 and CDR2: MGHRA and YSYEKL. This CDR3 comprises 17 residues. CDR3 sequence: CASSQEFATTGERGNTF. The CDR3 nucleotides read TGCGCCAGCAGCCAAGAATTTGCAACGACAGGGGAGCGTGGCAACACCTTC.

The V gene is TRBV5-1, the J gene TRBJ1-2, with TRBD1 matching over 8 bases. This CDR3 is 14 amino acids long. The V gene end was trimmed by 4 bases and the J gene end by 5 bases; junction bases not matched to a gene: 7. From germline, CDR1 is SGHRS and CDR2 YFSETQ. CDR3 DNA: TGCGCCAGCAGCCCCGGGACAGGAGTTTATGGCTACACCTTC. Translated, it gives CASSPGTGVYGYTF.

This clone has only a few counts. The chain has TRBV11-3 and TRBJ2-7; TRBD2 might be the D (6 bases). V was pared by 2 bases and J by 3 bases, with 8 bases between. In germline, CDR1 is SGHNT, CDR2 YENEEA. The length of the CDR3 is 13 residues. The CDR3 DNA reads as TGTGCCAGCAGCTTAACGGGAGTCTACGAGCAGTACTTC. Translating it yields CASSLTGVYEQYF.

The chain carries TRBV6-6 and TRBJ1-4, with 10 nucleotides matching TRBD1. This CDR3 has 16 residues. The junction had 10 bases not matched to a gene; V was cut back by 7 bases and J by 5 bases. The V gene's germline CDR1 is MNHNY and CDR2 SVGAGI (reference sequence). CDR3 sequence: CASTSDLDRGNEKLFF. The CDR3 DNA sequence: TGTGCCAGCACCTCGGACCTGGACAGGGGGAATGAAAAACTGTTTTTT.

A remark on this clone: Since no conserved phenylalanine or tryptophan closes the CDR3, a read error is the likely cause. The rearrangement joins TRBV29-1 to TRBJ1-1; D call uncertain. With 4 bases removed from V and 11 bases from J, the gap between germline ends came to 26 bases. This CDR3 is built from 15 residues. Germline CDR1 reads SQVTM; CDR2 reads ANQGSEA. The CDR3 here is CSVVFWGAKAKSAFL. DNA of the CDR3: TGCAGCGTTGTGTTTTGGGGAGCGAAAGCGAAGAGCGCTTTCTTG.

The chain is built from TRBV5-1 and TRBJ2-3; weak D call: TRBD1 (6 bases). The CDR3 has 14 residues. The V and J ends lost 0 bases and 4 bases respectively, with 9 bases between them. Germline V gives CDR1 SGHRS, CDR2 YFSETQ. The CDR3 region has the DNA TGCGCCAGCAGCTTGGGACAGGCCGCAGATACGCAGTATTTT. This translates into CASSLGQAADTQYF.

CDR3 nucleotides: TGTGCCATCAGTGAGGCAGGGTCGTTCAATCAGCCCCAGCATTTT. This gives the protein CAISEAGSFNQPQHF. The chain has TRBV10-3 and TRBJ1-5, with a tentative D call TRBD1 (5 bases). Germline V gives CDR1 ENHRY, CDR2 SYGVKD. V shed 2 bases and J shed 3 bases, with 11 bases lying between them. The CDR3 contains 15 residues.

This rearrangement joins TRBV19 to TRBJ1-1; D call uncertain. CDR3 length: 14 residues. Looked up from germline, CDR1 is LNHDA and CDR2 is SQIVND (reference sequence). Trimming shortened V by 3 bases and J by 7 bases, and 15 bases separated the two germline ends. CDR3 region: CASSMIRLSGEAFF. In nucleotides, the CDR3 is TGTGCCAGTAGTATGATCAGGCTATCAGGTGAAGCTTTCTTT.

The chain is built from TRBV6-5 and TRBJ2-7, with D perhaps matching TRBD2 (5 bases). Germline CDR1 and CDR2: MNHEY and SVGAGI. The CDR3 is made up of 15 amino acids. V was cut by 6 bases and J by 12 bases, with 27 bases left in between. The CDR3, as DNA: TGTGCCAGCAGGCCTTTAGAGGGTCTAGGTTCTTTTCTGTACTTC. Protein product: CASRPLEGLGSFLYF.

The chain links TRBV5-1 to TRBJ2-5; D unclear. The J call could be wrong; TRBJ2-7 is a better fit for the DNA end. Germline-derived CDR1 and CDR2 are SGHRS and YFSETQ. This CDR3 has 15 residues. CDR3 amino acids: CASSLAPAQTYEQYF. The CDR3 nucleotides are TGCGCCAGCAGCTTGGCGCCGGCACAGACCTACGAGCAGTACTTC.